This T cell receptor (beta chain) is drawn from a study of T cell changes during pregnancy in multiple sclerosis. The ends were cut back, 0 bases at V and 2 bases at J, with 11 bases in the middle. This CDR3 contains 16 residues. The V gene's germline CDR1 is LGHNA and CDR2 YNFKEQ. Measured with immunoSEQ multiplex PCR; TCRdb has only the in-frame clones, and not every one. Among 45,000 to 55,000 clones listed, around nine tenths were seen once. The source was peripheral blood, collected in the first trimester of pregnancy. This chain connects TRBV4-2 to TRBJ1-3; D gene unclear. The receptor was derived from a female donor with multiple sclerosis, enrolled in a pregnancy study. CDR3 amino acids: CASSQDRTSAGNTIYF. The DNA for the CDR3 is TGTGCCAGCAGCCAAGATCGAACCTCGGCTGGAAACACCATATATTTT.